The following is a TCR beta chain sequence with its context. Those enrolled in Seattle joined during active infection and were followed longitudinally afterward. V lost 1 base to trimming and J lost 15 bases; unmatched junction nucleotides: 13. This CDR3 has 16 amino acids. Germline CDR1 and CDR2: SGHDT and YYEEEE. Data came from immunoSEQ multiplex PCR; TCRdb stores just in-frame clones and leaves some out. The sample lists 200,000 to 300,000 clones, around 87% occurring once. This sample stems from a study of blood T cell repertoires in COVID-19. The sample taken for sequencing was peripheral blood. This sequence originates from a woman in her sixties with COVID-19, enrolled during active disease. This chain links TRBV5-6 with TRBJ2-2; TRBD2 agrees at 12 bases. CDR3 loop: CASSLTGTGTSGLMFF. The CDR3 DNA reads TGTGCCAGCAGCTTGACCGGGACAGGGACTAGCGGGCTGATGTTTTTT.